These T cell receptor beta chains were read from a single sample in a study of beta chain features in type 1 diabetes. Assay: immunoSEQ multiplex PCR; the TCRdb copy retains only in-frame clones and omits some. The sample includes a few hundred thousand clones, about 16% seen only once; the top ten take approximately 0.02%. Sequencing was carried out using naive CD4+ T cells from blood. These receptors all come from a woman under 30 in good health. Each CDR3 is given with its conserved first and last residue. Each record gives: D gene, V gene, clone size, J gene, CDR3 protein, CDR3 DNA. The D gene is left open where the match is weak. Where a row states a size, it is once, few, many or the class of an expanded clone; other rows omit it.

D gene: .; V gene: TRBV23-1; clone size: few; J gene: TRBJ2-1; CDR3 protein: CASSPRCREQFF; CDR3 DNA: TGCGCCAGCAGTCCACGGTGCAGGGAGCAGTTCTTC
D gene: TRBD1; V gene: TRBV12-5; clone size: few; J gene: TRBJ2-1; CDR3 protein: CASGSRDRGTDEQFF; CDR3 DNA: TGTGCTAGTGGTTCCCGGGACAGGGGGACCGATGAGCAGTTCTTC
D gene: TRBD2; V gene: TRBV29-1; clone size: few; J gene: TRBJ2-7; CDR3 protein: CSVTGGGFSYEQYF; CDR3 DNA: TGCAGCGTTACGGGAGGTGGTTTCTCCTACGAGCAGTACTTC
D gene: TRBD2; V gene: TRBV18; clone size: .; J gene: TRBJ2-3; CDR3 protein: CASSPIGRADRTQYF; CDR3 DNA: TGTGCCAGCTCACCAATCGGGAGGGCCGACCGTACGCAGTACTTT
D gene: TRBD1; V gene: TRBV28; clone size: .; J gene: TRBJ1-2; CDR3 protein: CASSVTGLGVYGYTF; CDR3 DNA: TGTGCCAGCAGTGTGACAGGGCTGGGAGTCTATGGCTACACCTTC
D gene: TRBD1; V gene: TRBV30; clone size: .; J gene: TRBJ1-1; CDR3 protein: CAWSVHRQGRRPEAFF; CDR3 DNA: TGTGCCTGGAGTGTCCACCGACAGGGTAGGAGGCCTGAAGCTTTCTTT
D gene: TRBD2; V gene: TRBV14; clone size: .; J gene: TRBJ2-1; CDR3 protein: CASSPERGYLGNEQFF; CDR3 DNA: TGTGCCAGCAGCCCAGAGCGGGGGTATCTAGGCAATGAGCAGTTCTTC
D gene: TRBD2; V gene: TRBV9; clone size: few; J gene: TRBJ2-5; CDR3 protein: CASSAIGGVETQYF; CDR3 DNA: TGTGCCAGCAGCGCCATCGGGGGGGTAGAGACCCAGTACTTC
D gene: TRBD1; V gene: TRBV5-4; clone size: .; J gene: TRBJ2-1; CDR3 protein: CASSPGQGVAQFF; CDR3 DNA: TGTGCCAGCAGCCCGGGACAGGGGGTAGCGCAGTTCTTC
D gene: .; V gene: TRBV5-4; clone size: few; J gene: TRBJ1-1; CDR3 protein: CASSFSRNTEAFF; CDR3 DNA: TGTGCCAGCAGCTTTAGTCGGAACACTGAAGCTTTCTTT
D gene: .; V gene: TRBV30; clone size: few; J gene: TRBJ1-1; CDR3 protein: CAWSRQAGRIAEAFF; CDR3 DNA: TGTGCCTGGAGTCGACAGGCTGGAAGGATCGCTGAAGCTTTCTTT
D gene: TRBD2; V gene: TRBV11-3; clone size: .; J gene: TRBJ2-1; CDR3 protein: CASSLDPRGSGIDEQFF; CDR3 DNA: TGTGCCAGCAGCTTAGACCCCCGGGGTAGCGGGATTGATGAGCAGTTCTTC
D gene: .; V gene: TRBV2; clone size: .; J gene: TRBJ1-5; CDR3 protein: CASSDLFGQPQHF; CDR3 DNA: TGTGCCAGCAGTGATCTTTTCGGTCAGCCCCAGCATTTT
D gene: TRBD2; V gene: TRBV7-8; clone size: few; J gene: TRBJ2-3; CDR3 protein: CASSTRLAGGPWVETDTQYF; CDR3 DNA: TGTGCCAGCAGCACGAGACTAGCGGGAGGGCCGTGGGTTGAGACAGATACGCAGTATTTT
D gene: TRBD1; V gene: TRBV14; clone size: few; J gene: TRBJ2-7; CDR3 protein: CASNRPGTGTYEQYF; CDR3 DNA: TGTGCCAGCAACCGCCCCGGGACAGGGACCTACGAGCAGTACTTC
D gene: TRBD1; V gene: TRBV19; clone size: few; J gene: TRBJ2-4; CDR3 protein: CASSGGQGGYIQYF; CDR3 DNA: TGTGCCAGTAGTGGTGGACAGGGCGGGTACATTCAGTACTTC
D gene: .; V gene: TRBV29-1; clone size: few; J gene: TRBJ1-4; CDR3 protein: CSVAPFRTNEKLFF; CDR3 DNA: TGCAGCGTTGCCCCTTTTCGGACTAATGAAAAACTGTTTTTT
D gene: .; V gene: TRBV4-3; clone size: .; J gene: TRBJ1-1; CDR3 protein: CASSQSTANTEAFF; CDR3 DNA: TGCGCCAGCAGCCAATCAACAGCGAACACTGAAGCTTTCTTT
D gene: TRBD2; V gene: TRBV2; clone size: .; J gene: TRBJ2-1; CDR3 protein: CASRDSGSIDEQFF; CDR3 DNA: TGTGCCAGCAGAGATAGCGGGAGTATAGATGAGCAGTTCTTC
D gene: .; V gene: TRBV10-3; clone size: .; J gene: TRBJ1-4; CDR3 protein: CAIGDGSFQNEKLFF; CDR3 DNA: TGTGCCATCGGAGACGGTTCTTTCCAAAATGAAAAACTGTTTTTT
D gene: TRBD1; V gene: TRBV27; clone size: .; J gene: TRBJ1-5; CDR3 protein: CASSGTTGEDNQPQHF; CDR3 DNA: TGTGCCAGCAGTGGGACGACAGGGGAAGACAATCAGCCCCAGCATTTT
D gene: .; V gene: TRBV30; clone size: once; J gene: TRBJ1-2; CDR3 protein: CAWKGGRGGYTF; CDR3 DNA: TGTGCCTGGAAAGGGGGTCGGGGTGGCTACACCTTC
D gene: TRBD1; V gene: TRBV28; clone size: .; J gene: TRBJ2-5; CDR3 protein: CASSLLGQGPQETQYF; CDR3 DNA: TGTGCCAGCAGTTTATTAGGACAGGGGCCACAAGAGACCCAGTACTTC
D gene: .; V gene: TRBV19; clone size: .; J gene: TRBJ2-6; CDR3 protein: CASSYGGSGANVLTF; CDR3 DNA: TGTGCCAGTAGTTACGGCGGTTCTGGGGCCAACGTCCTGACTTTC
D gene: .; V gene: TRBV30; clone size: few; J gene: TRBJ1-1; CDR3 protein: CAWRTGNQAFF; CDR3 DNA: TGTGCCTGGAGGACAGGAAACCAAGCTTTCTTT
D gene: TRBD1; V gene: TRBV28; clone size: few; J gene: TRBJ1-2; CDR3 protein: CASTRGGAIYGYTF; CDR3 DNA: TGTGCCAGCACTAGAGGGGGCGCCATCTATGGCTACACCTTC
D gene: TRBD2; V gene: TRBV5-1; clone size: .; J gene: TRBJ2-1; CDR3 protein: CASTHGAGHEQFF; CDR3 DNA: TGCGCCAGCACCCACGGAGCGGGGCATGAGCAGTTCTTC
D gene: .; V gene: TRBV30; clone size: few; J gene: TRBJ1-4; CDR3 protein: CAWSFQTNEKLFF; CDR3 DNA: TGTGCCTGGAGCTTTCAAACTAACGAAAAACTGTTTTTT
D gene: .; V gene: TRBV27; clone size: few; J gene: TRBJ2-5; CDR3 protein: CASSWGRGQETQYF; CDR3 DNA: TGTGCCAGCAGTTGGGGAAGGGGCCAAGAGACCCAGTACTTC
D gene: TRBD1; V gene: TRBV18; clone size: .; J gene: TRBJ2-1; CDR3 protein: CASSPLRQGAQNEQFF; CDR3 DNA: TGTGCCAGCTCACCACTTCGACAGGGGGCCCAGAATGAGCAGTTCTTC